These 4 T cell receptor beta chains share one sample of origin, sequenced in a study of breast tumors, draining lymph nodes, adjacent tissues. Using its own MiXCR run on the multiplex PCR reads, TCRdb lists one record per CDR3 protein. The sample holds 150,000 to 250,000 distinct CDR3 sequences, over 25% seen once. The lymph nodes were axillary draining lymph nodes from breast cancer patients. Sequencing was performed on axillary lymph node tissue. These receptors were taken from a female donor with breast cancer. Some clones in this sample may be carry-over from other donors' samples.

This clonotype was detected only a few times. The CDR3 nucleotides read TGTGCCAGCAGTCACCCCCCTAGCGATGAGCAGTTCTTC. This gives the protein CASSHPPSDEQFF. The chain uses TRBV6-2 or TRBV6-3 and TRBJ2-1; a weak D match, TRBD2 (6 bases). Germline V gene data show CDR1 as MNHEY and CDR2 as SVGEGT. Deletions cut 5 bases from V and 8 bases from J, with 13 bases between. The CDR3 covers 13 residues.

As for this clonotype: A single base separates this from a much larger clone, so it may be a read error. The chain uses TRBV7-9 and TRBJ2-6, with 8 bases identical to TRBD1. The length of the CDR3 is 15 residues. CDR1 SEHNR and CDR2 FQNEAQ come from the germline V gene (reference sequence). This CDR3 is CASSTGGTGANVLPF. CDR3 in DNA: TGTGCCAGCAGCACAGGGGGAACTGGGGCCAACGTCCTGCCTTTC.

This clonotype was found many times. The V gene is TRBV5-8, the J gene TRBJ1-2; D is undetermined. The CDR3 is 13 amino acids. Germline V lookup: CDR1 SGHTS, CDR2 YDEGEE. Trimming cost V 1 base and J 2 bases, with 6 bases left between them. The CDR3 region is CASSLSQNYGYTF. The CDR3 region has the DNA TGTGCCAGCAGCTTGAGCCAGAACTATGGCTACACCTTC.

The sample holds many counts of this clonotype. J is TRBJ2-3 and V is TRBV30, with D possibly being TRBD2 (6 bases). Per germline, CDR1 GTSNPN and CDR2 SVGIG (reference sequence). The V and J ends lost 0 bases and 6 bases respectively, with 13 bases between them. The CDR3 length is 14 residues. The CDR3 bases are TGTGCCTGGAGTGTGACGGGAGCTGGCGATACGCAGTATTTT. It translates to CAWSVTGAGDTQYF.